This record concerns one TCR beta chain sequence. Its target is not known. This entry belongs to a study of cytomegalovirus exposure and HLA in healthy donors. Study at large: Most genotyped donors, approximately 81% of 300 to 400, had Caucasian-associated genetic ancestry.

Notes on the study in general: A later analysis reportedly identified an Asian-associated ancestry cluster as carrying fewer N-insertions than the roughly 720-donor mean. The majority of TCR sequences were rare, yet some public TCRs appeared in many donors.

Primers: 60 Vbeta forward and 13 Jbeta reverse. Some clones are missing from TCRdb's copy, which holds only in-frame ones; the method was immunoSEQ multiplex PCR. The table has roughly 100,000 clones, approximately 79% seen once; the top ten hold about 3%. The CDR3 contains 15 residues. Germline CDR1 reads SNHLY; CDR2 reads FYNNEI. V lost 8 bases to trimming and J lost 1 base, with 16 bases between them. The sample consisted of PBMCs. The rearrangement joins TRBV2 to TRBJ2-3, with D perhaps TRBD2 (6 bases). This clonotype was obtained from a woman between 40 and 55 years old in good health and CMV-seronegative. CDR3 loop: CASAYGLPGTDTQYF. The CDR3 coding sequence is TGTGCCAGCGCGTACGGACTACCCGGCACAGATACGCAGTATTTT. The full variable domain, completed using reference TRBV2 and TRBJ2-3, is EPEVTQTPSHQVTQMGQEVILRCVPISNHLYFYWYRQILGQKVEFLVSFYNNEISEKSEIFDDQFSVERPDGSNFTLKIRSTKLEDSAMYFCASAYGLPGTDTQYFGPGTRLTVL.